These 9 T cell receptor beta chains were all obtained from the same sample, sequenced in a study of beta chain features in type 1 diabetes. The entirety of the isolated RNA underwent reverse transcription, so expressed TCRB transcripts were sequenced. The method was immunoSEQ multiplex PCR; TCRdb's version includes in-frame clones alone and lacks a portion of them. This sample yields hundreds of thousands of clones, of which approximately 12% are seen a single time; under 0.02% belongs to the top ten. Sequencing used naive CD4+ T cells from blood. All receptors come from a man younger than 30 in good health.

The chain links TRBV30 to TRBJ1-2, with D unresolved. The germline V gene encodes CDR1 GTSNPN and CDR2 SVGIG (reference sequence). Trimming took 3 bases from V and 7 from J, leaving 9 bases between them. The CDR3 runs 11 residues. CDR3 region: CAWSPVVGYTF. The CDR3 DNA follows: TGTGCCTGGAGCCCCGTCGTTGGCTACACCTTC.

This chain connects TRBV5-4 to TRBJ1-4, with a weak D call TRBD1 (5 bases). This CDR3 spans 16 amino acids. V lost 4 bases and J 0 bases, leaving 13 bases between the germline ends. Germline V gene lookup returns CDR1 SGHNT and CDR2 YYREEE (reference sequence). The CDR3 coding sequence is TGTGCCAGCAGCCCCCGACAGACCTCAACTAATGAAAAACTGTTTTTT. It encodes CASSPRQTSTNEKLFF.

The chain links TRBV5-4 to TRBJ1-1; weak D call: TRBD1 (5 bases). The CDR3 sequence is 16 residues long. The V end lost 4 bases, the J end lost 0 bases, and 16 bases lay between the germline ends. In germline, CDR1 is SGHNT, CDR2 YYREEE (reference sequence). The CDR3 loop is CASSAGLAGLNTEAFF. The CDR3 coding sequence is TGTGCCAGCAGCGCGGGGCTCGCTGGGCTGAACACTGAAGCTTTCTTT. The variable domain in full, with the rest retrieved from reference TRBV5-4 and TRBJ1-1, is ETGVTQSPTHLIKTRGQQVTLRCSSQSGHNTVSWYQQALGQGPQFIFQYYREEENGRGNFPPRFSGLQFPNYSSELNVNALELDDSALYLCASSAGLAGLNTEAFFGQGTRLTVV.

This clone has a handful of counts. The chain joins TRBV7-2 to TRBJ2-2; perhaps TRBD2 as D (5 bases). The CDR3 extends over 14 amino acids. The germline V gene has CDR1 SGHTA and CDR2 FQGNSA. V lost 0 bases, J lost 8 bases, and 10 bases lay in between. CDR3 DNA: TGTGCCAGCAGCTTAGCGCGGCTAGCAGGGGAGCTGTTTTTT. This encodes CASSLARLAGELFF.

The rearrangement joins TRBV5-4 to TRBJ2-3; D is possibly TRBD2 (5 bases). CDR3 length equals 15 residues. V shed 1 base and J shed 1 base, with 10 bases lying between them. Germline V gene sequence: CDR1 SGHNT, CDR2 YYREEE (reference sequence). CDR3 DNA: TGTGCCAGCAGCTTGTCCAGCGGTCGCACAGATACGCAGTATTTT. This sequence encodes CASSLSSGRTDTQYF. The full variable domain, completed using reference TRBV5-4 and TRBJ2-3, is ETGVTQSPTHLIKTRGQQVTLRCSSQSGHNTVSWYQQALGQGPQFIFQYYREEENGRGNFPPRFSGLQFPNYSSELNVNALELDDSALYLCASSLSSGRTDTQYFGPGTRLTVL.

The gene calls are TRBV5-1 and TRBJ2-7; D is perhaps TRBD1 (7 bases). The V gene lost 1 base and the J gene lost 3 bases, with 14 bases spanning the gap. In germline, CDR1 is SGHRS, CDR2 YFSETQ. CDR3 length: 15 residues. CDR3 sequence: CASSLLGGGNYEQYF. The CDR3 coding sequence is TGCGCCAGCAGCTTGTTAGGAGGGGGCAACTACGAGCAGTACTTC.

Remarks on this clone: The same CDR3 arises from other DNA sequences in this sample as well. The chain links TRBV19 to TRBJ2-7; tentatively, D is TRBD2 (5 bases). The ends were cut back, 4 bases at V and 2 bases at J, with 12 bases in the middle. This CDR3 is built from 14 residues. The germline CDR1 and CDR2 sequences are LNHDA and SQIVND (reference sequence). Written as DNA, the CDR3 is TGTGCCAGTAGTACCCGGGATAGGCCCTACGAGCAGTACTTC. Translated: CASSTRDRPYEQYF. Combining the CDR3 with reference TRBV19 and TRBJ2-7 gives the whole variable domain DGGITQSPKYLFRKEGQNVTLSCEQNLNHDAMYWYRQDPGQGLRLIYYSQIVNDFQKGDIAEGYSVSREKKESFPLTVTSAQKNPTAFYLCASSTRDRPYEQYFGPGTRLTVT.

This clone appeared a few times. The CDR3 spells CASSLPQGAGTGELFF. For the CDR3, the DNA is TGTGCCAGCAGCTTACCTCAGGGGGCCGGAACCGGGGAGCTGTTTTTT. The chain carries TRBV5-4 and TRBJ2-2; 8 positions match TRBD1. CDR3 length: 16 amino acids. From germline, CDR1 is SGHNT and CDR2 YYREEE (reference sequence). V lost 2 bases to trimming and J lost 5 bases; unmatched junction nucleotides: 8.

For this clone: The DNA is left out, because the CDR3 cannot be placed on it with certainty; the CDR3 is given as TCRdb lists it. The chain couples TRBV21-1 to TRBJ1-1. TRBV21-1 is classified as a pseudogene. The CDR3 totals 17 residues, both ends included. CDR3 region: CASSIEVGGGSGTEAFF.